This entry is about one T cell receptor (beta chain). Its target is unknown. This sample is part of a study of post-analysis software for immune sequencing data. Across the study: There were relapsing-remitting, secondary progressive and progressive-relapsing multiple sclerosis among the disease courses included. Findings of the study overall: Relative to controls, patients had five TRBV segments at higher frequency, with TRBV5-6, TRBV5-1 and TRBV20-1 among these. Samples from one preparation batch, clustered by F measure, grouped strongly together.

CDR3 size: 12 residues. V shed 4 bases and J 3 bases; nucleotides not matched to a gene: 1. Germline CDR1 reads DFQATT; CDR2 reads SNEGSKA (reference sequence). Tagging with unique molecular identifiers was a feature of the TCR beta cDNA libraries. It was from roughly 1 to 10 million T cells that some 470,000 cDNA molecules came. TCRdb re-analysed the PCR reads in MiXCR, keeping a single row per CDR3 protein. This sample has 500,000 to 600,000 distinct CDR3 sequences, with roughly 40% found just once. The chain combines TRBV20-1 with TRBJ2-3; 7 bases are shared with TRBD2. What was sequenced was blood. This TCR came from a girl aged 5-17 years with multiple sclerosis. CDR3 in amino acids: CSAIGGTDTQYF. The CDR3, as DNA: TGCAGTGCTATCGGGGGGACAGATACGCAGTATTTT.